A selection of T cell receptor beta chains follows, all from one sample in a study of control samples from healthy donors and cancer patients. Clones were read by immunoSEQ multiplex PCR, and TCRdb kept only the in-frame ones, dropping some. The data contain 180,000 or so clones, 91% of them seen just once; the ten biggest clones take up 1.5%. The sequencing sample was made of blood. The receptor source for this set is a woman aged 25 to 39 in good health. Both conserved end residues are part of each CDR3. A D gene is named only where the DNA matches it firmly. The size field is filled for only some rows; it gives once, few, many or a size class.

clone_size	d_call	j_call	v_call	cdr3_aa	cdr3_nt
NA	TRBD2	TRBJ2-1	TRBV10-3	CATRAGSSSYNEQFF	TGTGCCACCCGAGCGGGATCCAGCTCCTACAATGAGCAGTTCTTC
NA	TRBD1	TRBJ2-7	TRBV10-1	CASSWTGDYEQYF	TGCGCCAGCAGTTGGACAGGGGACTACGAGCAGTACTTC
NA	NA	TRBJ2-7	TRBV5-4	CASSLGAESSSYEQYF	TGTGCCAGCAGCTTGGGGGCAGAATCGAGCTCCTACGAGCAGTACTTC
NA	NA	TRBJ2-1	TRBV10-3	CAISDRLYNEQFF	TGTGCCATCAGTGATCGTCTTTACAATGAGCAGTTCTTC
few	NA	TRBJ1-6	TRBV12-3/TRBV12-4	CASSFRTNSPLHF	TGTGCCAGCAGTTTCCGGACAAATTCACCCCTCCACTTT
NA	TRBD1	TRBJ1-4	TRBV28	CASSYPGTGTEKLFF	TGTGCCAGCAGTTACCCCGGGACAGGAACTGAAAAACTGTTTTTT
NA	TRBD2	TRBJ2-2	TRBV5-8	CASSLELLAGDTGELFF	TGTGCCAGCAGCTTGGAATTACTAGCGGGGGACACCGGGGAGCTGTTTTTT
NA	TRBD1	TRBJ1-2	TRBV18	CASSSTGDGYTF	TGTGCCAGCTCATCGACAGGGGATGGCTACACCTTC
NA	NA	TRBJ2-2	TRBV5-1	CASSLSSGGGELFF	TGCGCCAGCAGCTTAAGTAGCGGCGGCGGGGAGCTGTTTTTT
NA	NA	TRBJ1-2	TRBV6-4	CASSDSRGVYGYTF	TGTGCCAGCAGTGACTCGAGAGGGGTCTATGGCTACACCTTC
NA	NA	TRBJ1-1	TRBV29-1	CSVEEAGCTEAFF	TGCAGCGTTGAAGAGGCTGGGTGCACTGAAGCTTTCTTT
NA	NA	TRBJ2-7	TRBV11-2	CASRSRSSYEQYF	TGTGCCAGCAGGTCTCGGAGCTCCTACGAGCAGTACTTC
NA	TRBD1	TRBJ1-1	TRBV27	CASSPYAGGNTEAFF	TGTGCCAGCAGTCCGTACGCAGGGGGGAACACTGAAGCTTTCTTT
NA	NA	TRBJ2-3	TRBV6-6	CASSYSTGDNTDTQYF	TGTGCCAGCAGTTACTCCACAGGAGACAACACAGATACGCAGTATTTT
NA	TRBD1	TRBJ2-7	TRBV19	CASSLTGQSSYEQYF	TGTGCCAGTAGCTTAACGGGACAGAGCTCCTACGAGCAGTACTTC
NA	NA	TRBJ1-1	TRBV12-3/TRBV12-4	CASSLGDTEAFF	TGTGCCAGCAGTTTAGGGGACACTGAAGCTTTCTTT
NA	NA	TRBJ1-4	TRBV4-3	CASSQGPGEEKLFF	TGCGCCAGCAGCCAGGGGCCAGGGGAAGAAAAACTGTTTTTT
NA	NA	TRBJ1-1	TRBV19	CASSIVGVNTEAFF	TGTGCCAGTAGTATTGTGGGGGTGAACACTGAAGCTTTCTTT
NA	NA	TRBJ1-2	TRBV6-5	CASRYRDRPNYGYTF	TGTGCCAGCAGATACCGAGACAGACCTAACTATGGCTACACCTTC
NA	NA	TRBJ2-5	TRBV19	CASSEAETQYF	TGTGCCAGTAGTGAGGCCGAGACCCAGTACTTC
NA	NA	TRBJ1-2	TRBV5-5	CASSLGLQTNYGYTF	TGTGCCAGCAGCTTGGGACTACAGACAAACTATGGCTACACCTTC
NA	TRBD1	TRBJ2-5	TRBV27	CASSPGTGGAETQYF	TGTGCCAGCAGCCCCGGGACAGGGGGCGCAGAGACCCAGTACTTC
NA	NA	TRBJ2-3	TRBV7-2	CASSSPGVTDTQYF	TGTGCCAGCAGCTCCCCCGGGGTCACAGATACGCAGTATTTT
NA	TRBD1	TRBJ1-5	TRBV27	CASSMTGGNQPQHF	TGTGCCAGCAGTATGACAGGGGGCAATCAGCCCCAGCATTTT
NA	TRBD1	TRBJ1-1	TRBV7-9	CASRSGTANTEAFF	TGTGCCAGCAGGTCCGGGACAGCGAACACTGAAGCTTTCTTT
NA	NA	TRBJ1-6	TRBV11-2	CASSLLQLNSPLHF	TGTGCCAGCAGCTTATTACAGCTTAATTCACCCCTCCACTTT
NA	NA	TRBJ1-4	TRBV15	CATSSLTGRSEKLFF	TGTGCCACCAGCAGTTTGACAGGCCGAAGTGAAAAACTGTTTTTT
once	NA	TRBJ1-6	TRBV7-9	CASSLGGGSPLHF	TGTGCCAGCAGCTTAGGGGGAGGGTCACCCCTCCACTTT
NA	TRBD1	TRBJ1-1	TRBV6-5	CASSYSGGNTEAFF	TGTGCCAGCAGTTACTCAGGGGGCAACACTGAAGCTTTCTTT
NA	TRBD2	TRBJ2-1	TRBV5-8	CASSLLAGGPGEQFF	TGTGCCAGCAGCTTACTAGCGGGAGGGCCCGGTGAGCAGTTCTTC
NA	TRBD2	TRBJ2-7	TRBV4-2	CASSPGLAGAYEQYF	TGTGCCAGCAGCCCGGGACTAGCGGGGGCCTACGAGCAGTACTTC
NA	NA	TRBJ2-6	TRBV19	CASSSGANVLTF	TGTGCCAGTTCCTCTGGGGCCAACGTCCTGACTTTC
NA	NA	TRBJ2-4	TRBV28	CATLDTKNIQYF	TGTGCCACCCTAGACACCAAAAACATTCAGTACTTC
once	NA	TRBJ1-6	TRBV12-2	CASRLVWGSPLHF	TGTGCAAGTCGCTTAGTTTGGGGCTCACCCCTCCACTTT
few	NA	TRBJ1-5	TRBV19	CASSFSNNQPQHF	TGTGCCAGTAGTTTCTCAAATAATCAGCCCCAGCATTTT
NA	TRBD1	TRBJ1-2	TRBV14	CASSPRQGNYGYTF	TGTGCCAGCAGCCCGCGACAGGGAAACTATGGCTACACCTTC
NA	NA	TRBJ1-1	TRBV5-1	CASSLADNTEAFF	TGCGCCAGCAGCTTGGCGGACAACACTGAAGCTTTCTTT